This TCR beta chain was profiled in a study of shared clonotypes between healthy human individuals. Sequencing on ten immunoSEQ deep assay plates was performed for unsorted PBMC DNA. Assay: immunoSEQ multiplex PCR; the TCRdb copy retains only in-frame clones and omits some. The table shows 490,000 or so clones, with 76% occurring only once. The CDR3 is 14 amino acids. V was clipped by 4 bases and J by 5 bases, with 13 bases between them. From germline, CDR1 is SGHRS and CDR2 YFSETQ. Source material: PBMCs. The receptor was derived from a middle-aged woman in good health. Some clones in this sample may be carry-over from other donors' samples. The chain combines TRBV5-1 with TRBJ1-5; D is undetermined. CDR3 in amino acids: CASSPQPDDQPQHF. The CDR3 region has the DNA TGCGCCAGCAGCCCGCAACCGGACGATCAGCCCCAGCATTTT.